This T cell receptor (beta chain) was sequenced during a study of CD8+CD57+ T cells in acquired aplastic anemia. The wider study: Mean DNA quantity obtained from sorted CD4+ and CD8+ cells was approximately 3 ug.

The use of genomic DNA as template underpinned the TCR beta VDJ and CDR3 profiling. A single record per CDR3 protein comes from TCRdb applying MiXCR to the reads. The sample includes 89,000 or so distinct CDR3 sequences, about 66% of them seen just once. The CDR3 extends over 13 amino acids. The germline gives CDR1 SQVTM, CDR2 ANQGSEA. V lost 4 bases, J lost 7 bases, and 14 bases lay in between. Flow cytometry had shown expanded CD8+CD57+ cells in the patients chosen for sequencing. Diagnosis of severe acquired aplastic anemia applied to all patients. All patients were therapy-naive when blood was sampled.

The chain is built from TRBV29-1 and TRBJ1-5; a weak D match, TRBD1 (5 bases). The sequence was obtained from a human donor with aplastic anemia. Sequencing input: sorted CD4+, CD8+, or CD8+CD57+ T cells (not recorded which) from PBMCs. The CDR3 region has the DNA TGCAGCGTTGTAGGCCAGGGAGACCAGCCCCAGCATTTT. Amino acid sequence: CSVVGQGDQPQHF.